These T cell receptor beta chains were read from a single sample in a study of control samples from healthy donors and cancer patients. Data came from immunoSEQ multiplex PCR; TCRdb stores just in-frame clones and leaves some out. The sample has 100,000 to 150,000 clones, over 75% seen once. The sample consisted of blood. The source of these receptors is a man aged 18 to 29 in good health. CDR3s include the opening cysteine and the closing phenylalanine or tryptophan. A D gene is named only where the DNA matches it firmly. Some rows mark clone size as missing; the rest say once, few, many or name a class of expanded clone.

J gene: TRBJ1-6
D gene: NA
clone size: NA
V gene: TRBV30
CDR3 length: 13
CDR3 DNA: TGTGCCTGGAGGGGCCAGGGTAATTCACCCCTCCACTTT
CDR3 protein: CAWRGQGNSPLHF

J gene: TRBJ1-5
D gene: NA
clone size: once
V gene: TRBV4-3
CDR3 length: 13
CDR3 DNA: TGCGCCAGCAGCCAAGACCTCGCCCAGCCCCAGCATTTT
CDR3 protein: CASSQDLAQPQHF

J gene: TRBJ2-7
D gene: NA
clone size: NA
V gene: TRBV7-2
CDR3 length: 14
CDR3 DNA: TGTGCCAGCAGCCCTCTGTGGGCTCCCACTGAGCAGTACTTC
CDR3 protein: CASSPLWAPTEQYF

J gene: TRBJ2-1
D gene: NA
clone size: NA
V gene: TRBV11-3
CDR3 length: 15
CDR3 DNA: TGTGCCAGCAGCTCCGCCGGCAGCCACTACAATGAGCAGTTCTTC
CDR3 protein: CASSSAGSHYNEQFF

J gene: TRBJ2-5
D gene: TRBD2
clone size: NA
V gene: TRBV5-1
CDR3 length: 17
CDR3 DNA: TGCGCCAGCAGCTTGAACCGAAGCGGGGTAACGCAAGAGACCCAGTACTTC
CDR3 protein: CASSLNRSGVTQETQYF

J gene: TRBJ1-6
D gene: NA
clone size: once
V gene: TRBV5-6
CDR3 length: 13
CDR3 DNA: TGTGCCAGCAGCCTCGGGTCCAATTCACCCCTCCACTTT
CDR3 protein: CASSLGSNSPLHF

J gene: TRBJ1-2
D gene: NA
clone size: NA
V gene: TRBV7-9
CDR3 length: 11
CDR3 DNA: TGTGCCAGCAGTCAAGGGGGTGGCTACACCTTC
CDR3 protein: CASSQGGGYTF

J gene: TRBJ2-5
D gene: TRBD2
clone size: NA
V gene: TRBV5-1
CDR3 length: 18
CDR3 DNA: TGCGCCAGCAGCTTGATTCCTAGCGGGGGCCCCATCCAAGAGACCCAGTACTTC
CDR3 protein: CASSLIPSGGPIQETQYF

J gene: TRBJ2-1
D gene: NA
clone size: NA
V gene: TRBV11-3
CDR3 length: 16
CDR3 DNA: TGTGCCAGCAGCCCTTCTTGGGCGGGTAGGTCCAATGAGCAGTTCTTC
CDR3 protein: CASSPSWAGRSNEQFF

J gene: TRBJ1-2
D gene: TRBD1
clone size: NA
V gene: TRBV6-5
CDR3 length: 13
CDR3 DNA: TGTGCCAGCAGTTCAGACAGGGCACGCGGCTACACCTTC
CDR3 protein: CASSSDRARGYTF

J gene: TRBJ1-3
D gene: NA
clone size: NA
V gene: TRBV12-3/TRBV12-4
CDR3 length: 13
CDR3 DNA: TGTGCCAGTGGGACCGGGGCGGGAAACACCATATATTTT
CDR3 protein: CASGTGAGNTIYF

J gene: TRBJ2-7
D gene: NA
clone size: few
V gene: TRBV5-1
CDR3 length: 12
CDR3 DNA: TGCGCCAGCAGTGCAGGGTTAGCCGAGCAGTACTTC
CDR3 protein: CASSAGLAEQYF

J gene: TRBJ1-2
D gene: TRBD1
clone size: NA
V gene: TRBV7-2
CDR3 length: 13
CDR3 DNA: TGTGCCAGCAGCTTAGGGAGGGGGCAAGGCTACACCTTC
CDR3 protein: CASSLGRGQGYTF

J gene: TRBJ1-3
D gene: NA
clone size: NA
V gene: TRBV6-5
CDR3 length: 12
CDR3 DNA: TGTGCCAGCAAAGGCTCTGGAAACACCATATATTTT
CDR3 protein: CASKGSGNTIYF